Listed below are T cell receptor beta chains from one sample, sequenced in a study of cytotoxic CD8 clonotypes in ibrutinib-treated CLL. Profiling relied on immunoSEQ multiplex PCR, and the TCRdb table lists in-frame clones only, not all of them. The sample consists of about 86,000 clones, about 86% of them appearing once. The sample was PBMCs, taken before ibrutinib treatment. These receptor sequences come from a human donor with chronic lymphocytic leukemia. Both conserved end residues are part of each CDR3. A D gene is named only where the DNA matches it firmly. Size is omitted from some rows. Given values are once, few, many or a class for expanded clones.

d_call cdr3_length j_call clone_size v_call cdr3_nt cdr3_aa
- 14 TRBJ2-1 - TRBV6-1 TGTGCCAGCAGGAGGGAACTTACCTACAATGAGCAGTTCTTC CASRRELTYNEQFF
TRBD2 15 TRBJ2-7 - TRBV5-1 TGCGCCAGCAGCTTGATTGGACTAGCTAGCGGCGAGCAGTACTTC CASSLIGLASGEQYF
- 17 TRBJ2-1 few TRBV9 TGTGCCAGCATGGACTCAGACGGGAGTTACTCCTACAATGAGCAGTTCTTC CASMDSDGSYSYNEQFF
- 15 TRBJ1-1 - TRBV15 TGTGCCACCAGCAGTCATCAGGGGTCTGTAACTGAAGCTTTCTTT CATSSHQGSVTEAFF
TRBD1 15 TRBJ2-5 - TRBV7-9 TGTGCCAGCAGCTTAGCTGAGACAGGGGGCGCGACCCAGTACTTC CASSLAETGGATQYF
- 14 TRBJ1-1 - TRBV7-8 TGTGCCAGCAGCTTGGACAGTAGCAGCACTGAAGCTTTCTTT CASSLDSSSTEAFF
- 14 TRBJ1-1 - TRBV29-1 TGCAGCGTTGTTGGTGGGAGCCGGAACACTGAAGCTTTCTTT CSVVGGSRNTEAFF
- 13 TRBJ1-1 few TRBV2 TGTGCCAGCAGTGAACCTTTCAGGGTTGAGGCTTTCTTT CASSEPFRVEAFF
TRBD2 16 TRBJ2-2 - TRBV7-2 TGTGCCAGCAGCTTAACGCCGCGGGGGGCCACCGGGGAGCTGTTTTTT CASSLTPRGATGELFF
TRBD2 15 TRBJ2-3 - TRBV5-1 TGCGCCAGCAGCTTGGGGTCTAGCGGGACAGATACGCAGTATTTT CASSLGSSGTDTQYF
TRBD1 18 TRBJ2-3 - TRBV27 TGTGCCAGCAGTTTATCGATGACAGGGGTATATGTGACAGATACGCAGTATTTT CASSLSMTGVYVTDTQYF
- 10 TRBJ1-2 once TRBV29-1 TGCAGCGTTGATCTGGGCGGCTACACCTTC CSVDLGGYTF
- 14 TRBJ1-1 - TRBV29-1 TGCAGCGTCGTCAGGACACGGATGAACACTGAAGCTTTCTTT CSVVRTRMNTEAFF
- 14 TRBJ1-1 - TRBV27 TGTGCCAGCAGTTTAGCCGCCAGGGCCACTGAAGCTTTCTTT CASSLAARATEAFF
- 15 TRBJ1-1 - TRBV7-2 TGTGCCAGCAGCCAAAACTCCAATCGATACACTGAAGCTTTCTTT CASSQNSNRYTEAFF
TRBD2 18 TRBJ2-3 - TRBV10-1 TGCGCCAGCAGTGAGTCGACATTAGCGGGAGGCCAAGCGGATACGCAGTATTTT CASSESTLAGGQADTQYF
- 14 TRBJ1-1 - TRBV5-1 TGCGCCAGCAGCTTGCGGTACAGTAACACTGAAGCTTTCTTT CASSLRYSNTEAFF
- 16 TRBJ2-1 - TRBV19 TGTGCCAGTAGTCCTCACTTGGGCCCTTTCCCCAATGAGCAGTTCTTC CASSPHLGPFPNEQFF